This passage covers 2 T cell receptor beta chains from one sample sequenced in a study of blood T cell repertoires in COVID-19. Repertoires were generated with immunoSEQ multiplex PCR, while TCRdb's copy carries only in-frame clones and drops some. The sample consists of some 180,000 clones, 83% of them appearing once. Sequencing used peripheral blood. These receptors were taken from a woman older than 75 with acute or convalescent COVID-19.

Written as DNA, the CDR3 is TGTGCCAGCAGCGTAAATGGGCAGACCGAGACCCAGTACTTC. Protein: CASSVNGQTETQYF. The chain carries TRBV9 and TRBJ2-5; D is unclear. The germline gives CDR1 SGDLS, CDR2 YYNGEE. The CDR3 runs 14 residues. V gave up 1 base and J gave up 5 bases, with 12 bases separating them.

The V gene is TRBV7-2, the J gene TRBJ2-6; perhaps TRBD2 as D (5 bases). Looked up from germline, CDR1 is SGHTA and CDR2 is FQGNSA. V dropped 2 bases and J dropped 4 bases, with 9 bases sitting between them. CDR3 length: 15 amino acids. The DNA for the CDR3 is TGTGCCAGCAGCTTATCTCCGGGAGGGGCCAACGTCCTGACTTTC. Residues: CASSLSPGGANVLTF.